The clone carrying this T cell receptor (beta chain) is deemed medium-sized by its frequency. No antigen is known for it. Neurodegeneration in patients was confirmed with biomarkers including neurofilament, amyloid-beta and tau. The sample comes from a study of CD8 T cells in cerebrospinal fluid in Alzheimer's disease. Whole-study findings and limits: Healthy subjects less often had a clone of at least 3% than Alzheimer's patients.

TCRdb reanalyzed the 10x single-cell sequencing reads and collapses them to one entry per CDR3 protein, without DNA. With 800 or so distinct CDR3 sequences in the sample, the ten largest clones hold 16%. Germline CDR1 and CDR2: DFQATT and SNEGSKA (reference sequence). The CDR3 is made up of 14 amino acids. The clonotype originates from a human donor with Parkinson's disease. The genes are TRBV20-1 and TRBJ2-4; there is no DNA to check the TCRdb D call of TRBD2. The sequenced material came from cerebrospinal fluid. The CDR3 is CSAWTRLAKNIQYF.